Listed below are T cell receptor beta chains from one sample, sequenced in a study of cytomegalovirus exposure and HLA in healthy donors. Generated by immunoSEQ multiplex PCR, the TCRdb table keeps only in-frame clones and is missing some. This table holds fewer than 120,000 clones, approximately 80% found once. The sequenced material came from PBMCs. The receptor set was obtained from a woman aged 55-75 years in good health and CMV-seropositive. The CDR3 runs from the conserved cysteine through the conserved F or W. A D gene is named only where the DNA matches it firmly. Clone size is stated in some rows and not others, as once, few, many or a class when expanded.

D	V	size	J	CDR3	DNA
TRBD1	TRBV27	NA	TRBJ1-1	CASSLRQGSAGMNTEAFF	TGTGCCAGCAGTTTAAGACAGGGGTCAGCGGGAATGAACACTGAAGCTTTCTTT
NA	TRBV5-1	once	TRBJ1-2	CASSLHPRGDYGYTF	TGCGCCAGCAGCTTGCACCCACGGGGGGACTATGGCTACACCTTC
NA	TRBV28	NA	TRBJ2-2	CASRRTAFLNTGELFF	TGTGCCAGCAGGAGGACAGCCTTCTTGAACACCGGGGAGCTGTTTTTT
TRBD1	TRBV29-1	few	TRBJ1-4	CSAKTGLNEKLFF	TGCAGCGCGAAGACAGGGTTGAATGAAAAACTGTTTTTT
NA	TRBV7-9	few	TRBJ1-1	CASSLGVPTEAFF	TGTGCCAGCAGCCTCGGGGTACCCACTGAAGCTTTCTTT
NA	TRBV7-8	NA	TRBJ1-4	CASSLDRFDNEKLFF	TGTGCCAGCAGCTTAGACAGGTTTGATAATGAAAAACTGTTTTTT
TRBD1	TRBV19	NA	TRBJ2-1	CASKRTNLQGVYNEQFF	TGTGCCAGTAAAAGGACGAACCTCCAGGGGGTCTACAATGAGCAGTTCTTC
TRBD1	TRBV5-4	NA	TRBJ1-1	CASTLKTGQKTNTEAFF	TGTGCCAGCACATTGAAAACGGGACAGAAAACAAACACTGAAGCTTTCTTT
NA	TRBV11-1	NA	TRBJ2-1	CASSLVVSSGEQFF	TGTGCCAGCAGCTTAGTGGTCTCCTCAGGTGAGCAGTTCTTC
TRBD2	TRBV7-8	once	TRBJ2-1	CASSLAPLAEPLWQFF	TGTGCCAGCAGCTTAGCCCCACTAGCGGAGCCCCTTTGGCAGTTCTTC
NA	TRBV27	NA	TRBJ2-5	CASKEGTSLHRETQYF	TGTGCCAGCAAAGAAGGGACTTCTCTCCACCGAGAGACCCAGTACTTC
NA	TRBV9	NA	TRBJ1-5	CASSVSGGNQPQHF	TGTGCCAGCAGCGTCTCAGGGGGCAATCAGCCCCAGCATTTT
TRBD2	TRBV30	NA	TRBJ2-5	CAWRLAGGEETQYF	TGTGCCTGGAGGCTAGCGGGAGGGGAAGAGACCCAGTACTTC
NA	TRBV6-5	NA	TRBJ2-7	CASSYTDSRDEQYF	TGTGCCAGCAGTTACACAGACTCGAGGGACGAGCAGTACTTC
NA	TRBV27	NA	TRBJ1-1	CASSLRVGGNTEAFF	TGTGCCAGCAGTCTCAGGGTTGGTGGGAACACTGAAGCTTTCTTT
NA	TRBV21-1	NA	TRBJ2-7	CASSKHSGNQTKDRIYEQYF	TGTGCCAGCAGCAAACATTCCGGAAACCAGACTAAGGACCGGATCTACGAGCAGTACTTC